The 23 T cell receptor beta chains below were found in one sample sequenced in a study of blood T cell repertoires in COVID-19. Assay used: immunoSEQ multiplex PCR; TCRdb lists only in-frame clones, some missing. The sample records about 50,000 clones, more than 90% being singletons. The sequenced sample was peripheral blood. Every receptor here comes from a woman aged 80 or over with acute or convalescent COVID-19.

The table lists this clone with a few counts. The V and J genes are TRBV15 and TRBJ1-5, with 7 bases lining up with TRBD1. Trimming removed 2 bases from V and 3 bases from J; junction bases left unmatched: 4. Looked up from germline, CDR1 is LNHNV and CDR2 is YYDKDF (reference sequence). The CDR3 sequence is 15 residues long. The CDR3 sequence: CATSRQTGTNQPQHF. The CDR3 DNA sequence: TGTGCCACCAGCAGACAGACAGGGACCAATCAGCCCCAGCATTTT.

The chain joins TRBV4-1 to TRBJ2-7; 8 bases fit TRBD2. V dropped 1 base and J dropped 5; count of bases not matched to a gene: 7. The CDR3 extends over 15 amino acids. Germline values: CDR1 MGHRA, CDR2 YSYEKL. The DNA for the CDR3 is TGCGCCAGCAGCCAAGTCCGGCGGGAGGCCCACGAGCAGTACTTC. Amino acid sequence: CASSQVRREAHEQYF.

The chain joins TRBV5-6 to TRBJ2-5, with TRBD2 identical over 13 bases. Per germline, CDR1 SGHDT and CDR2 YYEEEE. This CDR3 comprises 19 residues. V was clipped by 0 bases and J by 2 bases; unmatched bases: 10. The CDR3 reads CASSLEATSGRPRQETQYF. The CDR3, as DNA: TGTGCCAGCAGCTTGGAGGCGACTAGCGGGAGGCCCCGGCAAGAGACCCAGTACTTC.

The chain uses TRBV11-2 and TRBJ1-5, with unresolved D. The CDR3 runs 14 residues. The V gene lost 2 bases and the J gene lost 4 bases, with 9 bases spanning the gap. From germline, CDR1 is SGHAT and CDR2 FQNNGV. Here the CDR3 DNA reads TGTGCCAGCAGCTTAAGCAACAGAAATCAGCCCCAGCATTTT. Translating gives CASSLSNRNQPQHF.

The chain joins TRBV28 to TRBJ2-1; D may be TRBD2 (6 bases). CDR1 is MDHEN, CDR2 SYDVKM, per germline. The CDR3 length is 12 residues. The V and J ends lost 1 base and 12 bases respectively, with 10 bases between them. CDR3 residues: CASSLSVGGQFF. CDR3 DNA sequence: TGTGCCAGCAGTTTATCGGTCGGGGGGCAGTTCTTC.

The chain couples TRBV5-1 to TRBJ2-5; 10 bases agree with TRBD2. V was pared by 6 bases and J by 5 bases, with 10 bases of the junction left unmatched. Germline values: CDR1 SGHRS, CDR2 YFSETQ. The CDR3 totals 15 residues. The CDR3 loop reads CASKKTSGTGETQYF. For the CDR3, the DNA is TGCGCCAGCAAAAAAACTAGCGGGACGGGTGAGACCCAGTACTTC.

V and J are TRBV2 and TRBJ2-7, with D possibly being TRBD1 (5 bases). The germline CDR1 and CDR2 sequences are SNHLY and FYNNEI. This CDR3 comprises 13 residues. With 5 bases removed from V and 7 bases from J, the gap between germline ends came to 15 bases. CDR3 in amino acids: CASSPNPTGEQYF. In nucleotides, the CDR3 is TGTGCCAGCAGTCCCAACCCTACAGGAGAGCAGTACTTC.

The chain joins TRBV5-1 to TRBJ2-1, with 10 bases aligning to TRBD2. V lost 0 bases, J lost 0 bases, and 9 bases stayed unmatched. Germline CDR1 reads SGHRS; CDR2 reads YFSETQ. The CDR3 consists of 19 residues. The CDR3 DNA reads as TGCGCCAGCAGCTTGGAAGCGACTAGCGGGTTGAGCTCCTACAATGAGCAGTTCTTC. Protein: CASSLEATSGLSSYNEQFF.

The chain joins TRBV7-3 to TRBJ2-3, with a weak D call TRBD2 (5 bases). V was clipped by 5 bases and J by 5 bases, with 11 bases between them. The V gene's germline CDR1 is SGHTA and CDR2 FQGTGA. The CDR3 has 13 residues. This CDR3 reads CASSTSRGDTQYF. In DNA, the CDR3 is TGTGCCAGCAGCACGTCCCGGGGAGATACGCAGTATTTT.

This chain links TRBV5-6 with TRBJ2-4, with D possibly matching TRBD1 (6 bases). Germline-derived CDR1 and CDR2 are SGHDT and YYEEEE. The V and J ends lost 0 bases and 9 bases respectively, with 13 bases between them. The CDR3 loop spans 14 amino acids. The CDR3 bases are TGTGCCAGCAGCTTGGTTCAGGGGTTTGGCATTCAGTACTTC. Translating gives CASSLVQGFGIQYF. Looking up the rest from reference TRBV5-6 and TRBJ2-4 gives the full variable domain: DAGVTQSPTHLIKTRGQQVTLRCSPKSGHDTVSWYQQALGQGPQFIFQYYEEEERQRGNFPDRFSGHQFPNYSSELNVNALLLGDSALYLCASSLVQGFGIQYFGAGTRLSVL.

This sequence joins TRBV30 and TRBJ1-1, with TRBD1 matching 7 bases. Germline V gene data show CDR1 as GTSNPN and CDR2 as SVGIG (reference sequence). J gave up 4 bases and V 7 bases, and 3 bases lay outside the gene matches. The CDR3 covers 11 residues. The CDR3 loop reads CASRGFTEAFF. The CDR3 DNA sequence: TGTGCCTCCAGGGGGTTCACTGAAGCTTTCTTT.

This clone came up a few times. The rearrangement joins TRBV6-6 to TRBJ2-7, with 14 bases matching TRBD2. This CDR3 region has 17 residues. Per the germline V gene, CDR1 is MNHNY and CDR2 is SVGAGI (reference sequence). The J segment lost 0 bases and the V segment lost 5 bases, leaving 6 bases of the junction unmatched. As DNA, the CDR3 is TGTGCCAGCAGTCTCTCCGGGACTAGCGGGGGCTCCTACGAGCAGTACTTC. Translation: CASSLSGTSGGSYEQYF.

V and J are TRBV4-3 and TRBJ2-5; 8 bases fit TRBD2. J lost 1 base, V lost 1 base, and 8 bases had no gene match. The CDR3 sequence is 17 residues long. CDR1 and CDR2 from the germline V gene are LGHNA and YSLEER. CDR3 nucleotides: TGCGCCAGCAGCCAAGTCTGGTCCGGGAGGGCCCAAGAGACCCAGTACTTC. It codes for CASSQVWSGRAQETQYF.

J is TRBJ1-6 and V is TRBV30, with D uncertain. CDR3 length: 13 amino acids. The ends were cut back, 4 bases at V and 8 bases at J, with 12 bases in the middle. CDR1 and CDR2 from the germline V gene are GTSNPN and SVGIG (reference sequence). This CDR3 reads CAWTQVQHSPLHF. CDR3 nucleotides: TGTGCCTGGACGCAGGTTCAGCATTCACCCCTCCACTTT.

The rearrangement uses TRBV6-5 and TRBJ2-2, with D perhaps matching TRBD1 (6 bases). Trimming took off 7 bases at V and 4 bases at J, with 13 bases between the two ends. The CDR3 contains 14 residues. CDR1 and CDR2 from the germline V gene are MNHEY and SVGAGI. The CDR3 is CASKLQGFTGELFF. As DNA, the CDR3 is TGTGCCAGCAAATTACAGGGTTTCACCGGGGAGCTGTTTTTT.

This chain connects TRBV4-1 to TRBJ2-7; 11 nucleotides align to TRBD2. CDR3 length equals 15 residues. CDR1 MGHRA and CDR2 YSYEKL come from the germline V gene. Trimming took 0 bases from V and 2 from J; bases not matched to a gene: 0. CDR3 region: CASSQETSGTYEQYF. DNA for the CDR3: TGCGCCAGCAGCCAAGAGACTAGCGGGACCTACGAGCAGTACTTC.

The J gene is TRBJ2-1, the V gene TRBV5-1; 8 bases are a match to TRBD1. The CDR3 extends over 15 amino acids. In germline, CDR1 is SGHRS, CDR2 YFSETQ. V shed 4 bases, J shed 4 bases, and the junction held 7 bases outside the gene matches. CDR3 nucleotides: TGCGCCAGCAGCGATCAGGGGGCCCAGTACAATGAGCAGTTCTTC. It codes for CASSDQGAQYNEQFF.

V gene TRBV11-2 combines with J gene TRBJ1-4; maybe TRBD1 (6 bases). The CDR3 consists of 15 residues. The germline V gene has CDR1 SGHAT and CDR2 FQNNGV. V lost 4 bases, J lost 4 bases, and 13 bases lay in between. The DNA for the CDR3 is TGTGCCAGCAGCTACAACAGGGCCGTTAATGAAAAACTGTTTTTT. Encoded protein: CASSYNRAVNEKLFF.

The CDR3 sequence: CASSLRPQGAPDEQYF. The DNA of the CDR3 is TGTGCCAGCAGCTTAAGGCCTCAGGGGGCCCCTGACGAGCAGTACTTC. The rearrangement links TRBV7-8 to TRBJ2-7, with 8 nucleotides matching TRBD1. V lost 2 bases, J lost 5 bases, and 11 bases stayed unmatched. The germline gives CDR1 SGHVS, CDR2 FQNEAQ. The CDR3 sequence is 16 residues long.

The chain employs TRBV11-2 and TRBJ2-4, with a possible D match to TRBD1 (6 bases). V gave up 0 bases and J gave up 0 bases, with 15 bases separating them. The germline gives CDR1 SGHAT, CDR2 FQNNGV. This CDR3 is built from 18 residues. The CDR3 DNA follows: TGTGCCAGCAGCTTAGATATCTGGGGGCAGTTAGCCAAAAACATTCAGTACTTC. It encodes CASSLDIWGQLAKNIQYF.

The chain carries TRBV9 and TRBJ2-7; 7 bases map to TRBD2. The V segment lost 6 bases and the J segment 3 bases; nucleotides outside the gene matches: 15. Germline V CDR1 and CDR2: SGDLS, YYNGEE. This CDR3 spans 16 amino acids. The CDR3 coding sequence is TGTGCCAGCACCCCGAAAATTACTAGCGCTAGCTACGAGCAGTACTTC. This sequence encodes CASTPKITSASYEQYF.

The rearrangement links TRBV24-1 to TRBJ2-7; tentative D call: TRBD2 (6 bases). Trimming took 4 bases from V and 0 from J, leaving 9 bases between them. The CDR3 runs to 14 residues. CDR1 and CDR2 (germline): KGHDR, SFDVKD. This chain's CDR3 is CATSDAGISYEQYF. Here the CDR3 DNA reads TGTGCCACCAGTGACGCGGGGATCTCCTACGAGCAGTACTTC.

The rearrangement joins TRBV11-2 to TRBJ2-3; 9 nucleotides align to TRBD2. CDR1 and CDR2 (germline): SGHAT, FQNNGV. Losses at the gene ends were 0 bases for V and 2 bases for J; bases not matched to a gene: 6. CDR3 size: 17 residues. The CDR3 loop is CASSLEGAGGPTDTQYF. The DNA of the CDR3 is TGTGCCAGCAGCTTAGAGGGCGCGGGAGGGCCCACAGATACGCAGTATTTT.